This TCR beta chain was observed in a study of blood T cell repertoires in COVID-19 (dated by TCRdb to about 2020). Broadly, across the study: The collaborator samples originated in the United States, Italy and Spain and spanned the acute and convalescent phases of COVID-19. The prospective study material was composed of cDNA or gDNA derived from T cells, B-cell-depleted T cells, or PBMCs. The dataset comprised deeply sampled blood TCRbeta repertoires from subjects exposed to, actively infected with, or recovered from COVID-19. The repertoires were made available in a free public database intended to serve as a resource for research on the immune response to SARS-CoV-2. Samples came from the ongoing ImmuneRACE study (first 160 participants) plus 1,254 subjects from 6 global collaborators. The sample metadata nearly always contained a de-identified subject ID, COVID-19 status, age in years and sex. Where HLA class I and class II types were available, the types were taken from metadata supplied by the sample provider, not from assay-based typing. Broad study findings and their caveats: Clinical and demographic metadata were provided uncurated, with the amount varying by source and participant.

On this clone itself: What this receptor recognizes is not known. No clone much larger than this one lies a single base away; base qualities are absent.

TCRbeta CDR3 regions were amplified from genomic DNA using the immunoSEQ Assay, a bias-controlled multiplex PCR. In the paper's pipeline: Within the assay, amplification of reference gene primers was used to estimate how many nucleated cells each sample contained. Sequence reads were collapsed and filtered to measure the absolute abundance of every unique TCRbeta CDR3 rearrangement. For each sample, productive Simpson clonality was calculated by taking the square root of Simpson's diversity index across productive rearrangements. TCRdb re-hosts the immuneACCESS table, in-frame sequences only. Its copies lack some clones; in the studies checked, an unresolved V gene accounts for under half of them, and the cause for the rest is not known. V and J calls and clone size are those listed in that table; D and trimming were worked out from the DNA. The sample table contains approximately 200,000 clones; only one count was recorded for less than 90% of them. 5% to 6.5% of the sample goes to the ten largest clones.

Samples from volunteer blood donors who had recovered from COVID-19 were contributed by a second Seattle source. The collaborating institutions used their own protocols to collect whole blood in K2EDTA tubes. For TCRbeta analysis, collaborators shipped samples in one of three forms: frozen whole blood, isolated PBMCs, or DNA extracted from either of those sample types. The origin of this receptor is a woman aged 55-75 years who had recovered from COVID-19. The sample was peripheral blood.

Here is the DNA: TGTGCCAGCAGCCGGGGACGGCAGGGGACCTACGAGCAGTACTTC. This codes for CASSRGRQGTYEQYF. This chain joins TRBV5-5 to TRBJ2-7, with TRBD1 tentatively as D gene (6 bases match). Trimming takes 4 bases from V and 2 bases from J, and the germline ends sit 16 bases apart. CDR1 and CDR2, looked up from the germline V gene (reference sequence), are SGHKS and YYEKEE. The CDR3 measures 15 amino acids from cysteine to phenylalanine. Only CDR3 DNA is held: 45 bases, read in frame from base 1.